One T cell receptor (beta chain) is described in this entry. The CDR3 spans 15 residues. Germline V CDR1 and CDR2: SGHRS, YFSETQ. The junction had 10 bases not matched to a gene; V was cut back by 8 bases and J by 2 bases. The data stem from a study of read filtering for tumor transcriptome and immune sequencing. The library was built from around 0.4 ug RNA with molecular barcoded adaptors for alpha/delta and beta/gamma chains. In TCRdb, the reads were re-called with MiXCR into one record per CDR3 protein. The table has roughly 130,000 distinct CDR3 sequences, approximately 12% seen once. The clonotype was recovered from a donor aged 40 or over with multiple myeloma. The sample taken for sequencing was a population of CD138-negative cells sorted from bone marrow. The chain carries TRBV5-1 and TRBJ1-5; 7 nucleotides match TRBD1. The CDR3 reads CASRQGASGNQPQHF. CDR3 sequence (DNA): TGCGCCAGTCGACAGGGAGCCTCTGGCAATCAGCCCCAGCATTTT. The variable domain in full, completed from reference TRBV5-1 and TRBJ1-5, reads KAGVTQTPRYLIKTRGQQVTLSCSPISGHRSVSWYQQTPGQGLQFLFEYFSETQRNKGNFPGRFSGRQFSNSRSEMNVSTLELGDSALYLCASRQGASGNQPQHFGDGTRLSIL.